This T cell receptor beta chain appears in the sequencing data of a study of neoadjuvant anti-PD-1 for oral cavity cancer. Time point meaning: after neoadjuvant nivolumab, at surgical resection. The method was immunoSEQ multiplex PCR; TCRdb's version includes in-frame clones alone and lacks a portion of them. The sample consists of more than 9,500 clones, approximately 64% of them appearing once. Germline lookup yields CDR1 LNHDA and CDR2 SQIVND (reference sequence). CDR3 length: 13 residues. Trimming took off 5 bases at V and 1 base at J, with 8 bases between the two ends. The chain is built from TRBV19 and TRBJ1-1; D is ambiguous. The receptor comes from a person aged 35 to 85 with oral cavity squamous cell carcinoma. Sequencing was performed on PBMCs, taken after nivolumab (anti-PD-1) treatment. The CDR3 DNA is TGTGCCAGTAGTTCGACGGCGAACACTGAAGCTTTCTTT. Protein: CASSSTANTEAFF.